These 10 T cell receptor beta chains were all obtained from the same sample, sequenced in a study of spatial heterogeneity in lung cancer (dated 2019 in TCRdb). Broad study findings and their caveats: The tumor nonsynonymous mutation count correlated with the number of expanded alpha and beta TCRs within the tumor.

Libraries were prepared through 5' RACE. Sequenced on a NextSeq 500. The public sequencing data were trimmed at Q25 with fastp and processed into clonotypes with MiXCR by TCRdb, which kept only in-frame beta chains. One record per CDR3 amino acid sequence lists the most common genes and DNA. For this sample the table gives some 7,000 distinct CDR3 sequences, of which 3% to 4% were detected only once. Roughly 15% of the sample comes from the top ten. The antigens for these receptors are not known. Sample time point, as interpreted from the label and publication: sample taken at primary tumor resection. The material was lung tumor tissue, obtained at surgery. The origin of the receptors is a male donor with early-stage non-small cell lung cancer.

The chain links TRBV5-6 to TRBJ2-4; D is uncertain. Trimming removed 0 bases from V and 5 bases from J, with 12 bases in between. The CDR3 is made up of 15 amino acids. Per the germline V gene, CDR1 is SGHDT and CDR2 is YYEEEE. CDR3 region: CASSLVRFGENIQYF. DNA of the CDR3: TGTGCCAGCAGCTTGGTCCGATTCGGTGAAAACATTCAGTACTTC.

This clonotype showed up many times. The chain links TRBV7-3 to TRBJ2-1; tentative D call: TRBD2 (7 bases). Per germline, CDR1 SGHTA and CDR2 FQGTGA. V was shortened by 3 bases and J by 3 bases, with 12 bases between the two germline ends. The CDR3 loop spans 15 amino acids. The CDR3 loop reads CASSFGGQDYNEQFF. CDR3 nucleotide sequence: TGTGCCAGCAGCTTCGGGGGGCAGGACTACAATGAGCAGTTCTTC.

This clonotype was detected a few times. The gene calls are TRBV10-1 and TRBJ2-1; a weak D match, TRBD2 (7 bases). The CDR3 consists of 13 residues. Trimming removed 9 bases from V and 5 bases from J, with 14 bases in between. Germline CDR1 and CDR2: WNHNN and SYGVQD (reference sequence). The CDR3 DNA reads TGCGCCAGTCGTGGGGGGGCCCACAATGAGCAGTTCTTC. Translating gives CASRGGAHNEQFF.

This clonotype is classed as medium-sized. The V call is TRBV5-6, the J call TRBJ2-5; tentatively, D is TRBD2 (6 bases). The CDR3 totals 16 residues. The germline V and J ends were trimmed by 4 bases and 4 bases, with 20 bases remaining between them. The germline gives CDR1 SGHDT, CDR2 YYEEEE. Here the CDR3 reads CASSTRGSQEVETQYF. The CDR3 bases are TGTGCCAGCAGCACCCGGGGGTCGCAGGAGGTAGAGACCCAGTACTTC.

The table lists this clonotype with many counts. The chain recombines TRBV5-1 with TRBJ1-5; perhaps TRBD1 as D (5 bases). V shed 4 bases and J shed 5 bases, with 10 bases lying between them. The germline CDR1 and CDR2 sequences are SGHRS and YFSETQ. The CDR3 spans 13 residues. The CDR3 is CASSLDRDQPQHF. The CDR3 nucleotides are TGCGCCAGCAGCCTCGACAGAGATCAGCCCCAGCATTTT.

This clonotype was observed many times. J is TRBJ2-7 and V is TRBV20-1, with 8 bases aligning to TRBD2. Per the germline V gene, CDR1 is DFQATT and CDR2 is SNEGSKA (reference sequence). Trimming at V came to 6 bases and at J to 3 bases, leaving 16 bases not matched to a gene. This CDR3 contains 16 residues. The CDR3 nucleotides read TGCAGTGCGGAAGCTGCTGCGGGAGGCCAGATCTACGAGCAGTACTTC. Protein: CSAEAAAGGQIYEQYF.

In this sample, this clonotype turned up many times. The rearrangement links TRBV5-1 to TRBJ2-1; 13 bases line up with TRBD2. There are 14 residues in the CDR3. V shed 2 bases and J 10 bases; nucleotides not matched to a gene: 3. CDR1 and CDR2 from the germline V gene are SGHRS and YFSETQ. The CDR3 region is CASSFGLAGEEQFF. The CDR3 DNA is TGCGCCAGCAGCTTTGGACTAGCGGGGGAAGAGCAGTTCTTC.

This clonotype ranks as medium-sized. J is TRBJ1-2 and V is TRBV25-1; tentatively, D is TRBD1 (6 bases). This CDR3 has 18 amino acids. V was trimmed by 3 bases and J by 1 base, leaving 21 bases between them. Germline values: CDR1 MGHDK, CDR2 SYGVNS. The CDR3 protein is CASSDPRLQGSLNYGYTF. The CDR3 DNA is TGTGCCAGCAGTGACCCCCGGCTACAGGGTAGCCTTAACTATGGCTACACCTTC.

This clonotype has ten or more counts. CDR3 loop: CASSLAGTSFGGKYF. CDR3 in DNA: TGCGCCAGCAGCTTGGCCGGGACTTCTTTCGGGGGGAAGTATTTT. J is TRBJ2-3 and V is TRBV5-1, with 7 positions matching TRBD2. This CDR3 comprises 15 residues. V shed 0 bases and J 13 bases; nucleotides not matched to a gene: 14. Germline CDR1 and CDR2: SGHRS and YFSETQ.

This clonotype is medium-sized (0.01 to 0.1%) within its sample. V and J are TRBV4-1 and TRBJ2-7, with 9 positions matching TRBD2. V was pared by 4 bases and J by 5 bases, with 3 bases of the junction left unmatched. The CDR3 has 13 residues. From germline, CDR1 is MGHRA and CDR2 YSYEKL. CDR3 sequence: CASSRGTSNEQYF. CDR3 DNA sequence: TGCGCCAGCAGCCGGGGGACTAGCAACGAGCAGTACTTC.